Sequencing of this TCR beta chain was carried out in a study of T cell changes during pregnancy in multiple sclerosis. The CDR3 has 15 amino acids. Germline-derived CDR1 and CDR2 are SGHRS and YFSETQ. The V end lost 4 bases, the J end lost 5 bases, and 19 bases lay between the germline ends. Method: immunoSEQ multiplex PCR; TCRdb's copy keeps in-frame clones and lacks some. The data show under 65,000 clones, with roughly 92% seen just once and 1.4% held by the top ten. J is TRBJ2-7 and V is TRBV5-1, with D perhaps TRBD1 (7 bases). This receptor was identified in a female donor with multiple sclerosis, enrolled in a pregnancy study. Sample: peripheral blood, taken in the second trimester of pregnancy. The CDR3 loop reads CASSTPEGAFNEQYF. The CDR3 DNA is TGCGCCAGCAGCACCCCGGAGGGGGCCTTCAACGAGCAGTACTTC.